These T cell receptor beta chains were read from a single sample in a study of T cell changes during pregnancy in multiple sclerosis. Clones were read by immunoSEQ multiplex PCR, and TCRdb kept only the in-frame ones, dropping some. The table has 34,000 or so clones, 85% to 90% seen once. The sample was CD8+ T cells from peripheral blood mononuclear cells, taken after pregnancy. The receptors were sampled from a female donor with multiple sclerosis, enrolled in a pregnancy study. CDR3s include the opening cysteine and the closing phenylalanine or tryptophan. The order of the fields is D gene, J gene, V gene, clone size, CDR3 protein, CDR3 DNA. The D gene is left open where the match is weak. Where a row states a size, it is once, few, many or the class of an expanded clone; other rows omit it.

. TRBJ2-1 TRBV5-6 . CASSLNQGHEQFF TGTGCCAGCAGCTTGAATCAGGGGCATGAGCAGTTCTTC
TRBD2 TRBJ2-1 TRBV7-9 . CASSLVMGGGWNEQFF TGTGCCAGCAGCTTAGTGATGGGCGGGGGGTGGAATGAGCAGTTCTTC
TRBD2 TRBJ2-1 TRBV4-1 . CASSHYLAGGTNEQFF TGCGCCAGCAGCCATTACCTGGCGGGGGGGACCAATGAGCAGTTCTTC
. TRBJ2-3 TRBV6-6 once CASSYGPDTQYF TGTGCCAGCAGTTACGGCCCAGATACGCAGTATTTT
TRBD1 TRBJ2-7 TRBV6-5 . CASSLGQGGYEQYF TGTGCCAGCAGTTTGGGACAGGGGGGGTACGAGCAGTACTTC
TRBD2 TRBJ2-5 TRBV7-9 . CASSLIVGGETQYF TGTGCCAGCAGCTTAATTGTGGGGGGGGAGACCCAGTACTTC
. TRBJ2-5 TRBV7-9 few CASSLGGQETQYF TGTGCCAGCAGCTTAGGAGGCCAAGAGACCCAGTACTTC
TRBD1 TRBJ1-4 TRBV9 . CASSVGGGGGRRGKLFF TGTGCCAGCAGCGTAGGGGGAGGAGGGGGCCGGAGAGGAAAACTGTTTTTT
. TRBJ1-6 TRBV7-6 . CASSLEVVRSYNSPLHF TGTGCCAGCAGCTTAGAGGTAGTGAGGTCCTATAATTCACCCCTCCACTTT
. TRBJ2-1 TRBV5-1 . CASSSSDEQFF TGCGCCAGCAGCTCCTCGGATGAGCAGTTCTTC
. TRBJ1-1 TRBV5-1 . CASSLGPGTEAFF TGCGCCAGCAGCTTGGGTCCGGGTACTGAAGCTTTCTTT
TRBD1 TRBJ2-2 TRBV5-6 . CASSRQGALSGELFF TGTGCCAGCAGCCGACAGGGGGCGCTTTCCGGGGAGCTGTTTTTT